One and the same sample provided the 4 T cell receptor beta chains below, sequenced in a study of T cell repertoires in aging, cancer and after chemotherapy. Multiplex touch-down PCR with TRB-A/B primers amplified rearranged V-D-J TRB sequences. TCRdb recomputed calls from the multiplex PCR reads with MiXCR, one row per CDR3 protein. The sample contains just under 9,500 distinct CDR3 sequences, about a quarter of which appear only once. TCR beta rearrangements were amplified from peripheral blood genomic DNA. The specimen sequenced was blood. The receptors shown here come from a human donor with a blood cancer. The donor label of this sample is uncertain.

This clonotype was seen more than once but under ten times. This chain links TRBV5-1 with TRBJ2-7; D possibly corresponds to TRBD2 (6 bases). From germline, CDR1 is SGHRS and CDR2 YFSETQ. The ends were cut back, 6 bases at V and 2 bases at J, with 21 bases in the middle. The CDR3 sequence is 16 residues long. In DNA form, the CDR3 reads TGCGCCAGCAACTCTGTCCCTCCGGGAGAAACCTACGAGCAGTACTTC. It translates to CASNSVPPGETYEQYF. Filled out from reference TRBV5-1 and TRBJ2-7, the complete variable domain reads KAGVTQTPRYLIKTRGQQVTLSCSPISGHRSVSWYQQTPGQGLQFLFEYFSETQRNKGNFPGRFSGRQFSNSRSEMNVSTLELGDSALYLCASNSVPPGETYEQYFGPGTRLTVT.

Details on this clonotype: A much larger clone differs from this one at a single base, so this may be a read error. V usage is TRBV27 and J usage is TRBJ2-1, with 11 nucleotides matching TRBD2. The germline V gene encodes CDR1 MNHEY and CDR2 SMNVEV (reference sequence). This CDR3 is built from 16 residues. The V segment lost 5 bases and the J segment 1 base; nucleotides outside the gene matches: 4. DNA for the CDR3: TGTGCCAGCAGTCAATTAGCGGGAGGGTCCTACAATGAGCAGTTCTTC. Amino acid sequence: CASSQLAGGSYNEQFF.

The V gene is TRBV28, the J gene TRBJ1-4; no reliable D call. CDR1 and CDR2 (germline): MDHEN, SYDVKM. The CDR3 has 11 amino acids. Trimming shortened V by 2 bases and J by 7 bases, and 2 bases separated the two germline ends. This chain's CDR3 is CASSLGEKLFF. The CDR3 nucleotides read TGTGCCAGCAGTTTAGGTGAAAAACTGTTTTTT.

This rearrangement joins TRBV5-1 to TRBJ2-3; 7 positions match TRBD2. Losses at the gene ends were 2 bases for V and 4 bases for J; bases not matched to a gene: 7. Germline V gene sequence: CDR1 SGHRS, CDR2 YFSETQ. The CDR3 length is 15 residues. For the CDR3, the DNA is TGCGCCAGCAGCTTTGGCCTAGCGGAACCAGATACGCAGTATTTT. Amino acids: CASSFGLAEPDTQYF.